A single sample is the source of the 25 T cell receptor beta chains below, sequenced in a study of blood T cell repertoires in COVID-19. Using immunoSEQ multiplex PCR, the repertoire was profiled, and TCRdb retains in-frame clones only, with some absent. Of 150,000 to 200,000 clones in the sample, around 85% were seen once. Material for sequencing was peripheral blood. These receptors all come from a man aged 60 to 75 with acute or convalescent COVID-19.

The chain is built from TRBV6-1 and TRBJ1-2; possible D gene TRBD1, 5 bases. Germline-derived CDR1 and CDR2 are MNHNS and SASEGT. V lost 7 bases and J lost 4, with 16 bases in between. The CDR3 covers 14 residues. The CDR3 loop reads CASTPGRGSYGYTF. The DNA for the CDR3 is TGTGCCAGCACTCCAGGGAGGGGAAGCTATGGCTACACCTTC.

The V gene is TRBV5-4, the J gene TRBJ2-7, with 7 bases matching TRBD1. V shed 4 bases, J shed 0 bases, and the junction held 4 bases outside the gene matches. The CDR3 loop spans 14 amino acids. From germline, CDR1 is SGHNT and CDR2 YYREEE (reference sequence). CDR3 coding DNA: TGTGCCAGCAGCAGGGGACAGCTCTCCTACGAGCAGTACTTC. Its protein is CASSRGQLSYEQYF. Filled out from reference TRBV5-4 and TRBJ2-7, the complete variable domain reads ETGVTQSPTHLIKTRGQQVTLRCSSQSGHNTVSWYQQALGQGPQFIFQYYREEENGRGNFPPRFSGLQFPNYSSELNVNALELDDSALYLCASSRGQLSYEQYFGPGTRLTVT.

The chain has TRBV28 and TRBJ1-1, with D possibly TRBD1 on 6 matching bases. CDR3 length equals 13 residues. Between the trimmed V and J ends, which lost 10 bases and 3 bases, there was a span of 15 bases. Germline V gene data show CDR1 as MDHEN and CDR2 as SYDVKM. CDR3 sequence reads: CAIRGGWHTEAFF. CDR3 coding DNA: TGTGCCATCAGAGGGGGATGGCACACTGAAGCTTTCTTT.

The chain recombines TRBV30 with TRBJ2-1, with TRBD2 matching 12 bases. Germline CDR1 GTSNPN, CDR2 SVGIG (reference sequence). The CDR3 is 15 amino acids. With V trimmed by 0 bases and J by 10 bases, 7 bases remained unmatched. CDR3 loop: CAWSVRLAGAGEQFF. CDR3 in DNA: TGTGCCTGGAGTGTACGACTAGCGGGAGCTGGCGAGCAGTTCTTC.

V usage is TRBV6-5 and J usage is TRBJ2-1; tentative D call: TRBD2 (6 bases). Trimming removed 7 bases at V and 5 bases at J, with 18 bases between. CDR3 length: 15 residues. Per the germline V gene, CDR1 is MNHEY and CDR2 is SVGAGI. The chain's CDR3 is CASTQWGDFNNEQFF. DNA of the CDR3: TGTGCCAGCACCCAGTGGGGGGACTTCAACAATGAGCAGTTCTTC.

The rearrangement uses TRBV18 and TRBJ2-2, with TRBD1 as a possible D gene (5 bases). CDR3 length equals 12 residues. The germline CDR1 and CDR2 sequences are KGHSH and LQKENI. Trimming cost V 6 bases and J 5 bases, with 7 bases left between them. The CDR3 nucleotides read TGTGCCAGCTCCTCAGGGACCGGGGAGCTGTTTTTT. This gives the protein CASSSGTGELFF.

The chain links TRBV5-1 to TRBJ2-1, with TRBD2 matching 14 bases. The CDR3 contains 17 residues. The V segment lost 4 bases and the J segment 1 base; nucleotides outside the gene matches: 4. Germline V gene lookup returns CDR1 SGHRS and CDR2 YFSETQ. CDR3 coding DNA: TGCGCCAGCAGCACCGGGACTAGCGGGAGTTCCTACAATGAGCAGTTCTTC. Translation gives CASSTGTSGSSYNEQFF. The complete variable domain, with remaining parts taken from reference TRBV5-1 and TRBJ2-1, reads KAGVTQTPRYLIKTRGQQVTLSCSPISGHRSVSWYQQTPGQGLQFLFEYFSETQRNKGNFPGRFSGRQFSNSRSEMNVSTLELGDSALYLCASSTGTSGSSYNEQFFGPGTRLTVL.

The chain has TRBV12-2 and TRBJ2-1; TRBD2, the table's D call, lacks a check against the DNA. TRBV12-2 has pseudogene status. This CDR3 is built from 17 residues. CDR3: CASRCVRRSGSYNEQFF. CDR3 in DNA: TGTGCAAGTCGCTGTGTCCGGCGGAGCGGCTCCTACAATGAGCAGTTCTTC.

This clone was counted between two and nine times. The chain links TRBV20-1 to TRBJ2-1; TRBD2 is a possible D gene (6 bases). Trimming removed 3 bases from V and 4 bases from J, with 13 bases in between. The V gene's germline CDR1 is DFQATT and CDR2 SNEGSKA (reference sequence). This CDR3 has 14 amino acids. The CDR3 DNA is TGCAGTGCTAGTAGAGGACTAACTTACAATGAGCAGTTCTTC. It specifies CSASRGLTYNEQFF.

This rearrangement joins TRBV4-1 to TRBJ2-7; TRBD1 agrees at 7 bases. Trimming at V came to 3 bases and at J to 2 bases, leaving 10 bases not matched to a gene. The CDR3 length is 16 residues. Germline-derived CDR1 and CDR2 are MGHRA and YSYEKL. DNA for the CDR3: TGCGCCAGCAGCCATCCCGGACAGGAGTTCCCCTACGAGCAGTACTTC. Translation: CASSHPGQEFPYEQYF.

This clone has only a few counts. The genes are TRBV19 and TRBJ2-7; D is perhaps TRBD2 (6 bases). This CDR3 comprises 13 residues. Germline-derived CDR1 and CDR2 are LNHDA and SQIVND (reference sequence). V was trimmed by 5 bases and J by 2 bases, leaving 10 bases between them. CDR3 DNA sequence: TGTGCCAGTAGTCCGCGGGGCACCTACGAGCAGTACTTC. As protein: CASSPRGTYEQYF. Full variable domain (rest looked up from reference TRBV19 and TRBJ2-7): DGGITQSPKYLFRKEGQNVTLSCEQNLNHDAMYWYRQDPGQGLRLIYYSQIVNDFQKGDIAEGYSVSREKKESFPLTVTSAQKNPTAFYLCASSPRGTYEQYFGPGTRLTVT.

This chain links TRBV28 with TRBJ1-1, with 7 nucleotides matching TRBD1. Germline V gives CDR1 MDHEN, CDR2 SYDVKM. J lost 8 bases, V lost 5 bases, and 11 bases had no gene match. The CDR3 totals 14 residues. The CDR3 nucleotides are TGTGCCAGCAGTATAGCTGGGACAGCGAGAGAAGCTTTCTTT. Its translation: CASSIAGTAREAFF.

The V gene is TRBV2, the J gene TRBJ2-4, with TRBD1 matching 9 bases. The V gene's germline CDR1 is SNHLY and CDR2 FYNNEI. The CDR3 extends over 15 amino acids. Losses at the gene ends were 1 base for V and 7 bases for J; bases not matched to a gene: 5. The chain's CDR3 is CASSEGGQGLNIQYF. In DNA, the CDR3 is TGTGCCAGCAGTGAAGGGGGACAGGGCCTGAACATTCAGTACTTC.

CDR3 sequence: CASSLGPIPDNSPLHF. DNA of the CDR3: TGTGCCAGCAGTTTAGGGCCGATACCGGATAATTCACCCCTCCACTTT. The rearrangement uses TRBV27 and TRBJ1-6; D remains ambiguous. Trimming left V 2 bases short and J 5 bases short, with 13 bases between. The germline CDR1 and CDR2 sequences are MNHEY and SMNVEV (reference sequence). This CDR3 spans 16 amino acids.

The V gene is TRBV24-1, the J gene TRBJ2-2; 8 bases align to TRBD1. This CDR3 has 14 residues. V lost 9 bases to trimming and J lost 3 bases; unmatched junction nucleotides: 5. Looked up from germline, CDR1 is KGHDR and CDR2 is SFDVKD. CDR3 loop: CATSGTGDTGELFF. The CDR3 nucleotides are TGTGCCACCTCCGGGACAGGAGACACCGGGGAGCTGTTTTTT.

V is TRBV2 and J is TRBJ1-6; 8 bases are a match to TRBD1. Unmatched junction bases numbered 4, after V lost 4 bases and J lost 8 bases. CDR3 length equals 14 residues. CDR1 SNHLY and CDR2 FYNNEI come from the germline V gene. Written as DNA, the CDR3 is TGTGCCAGCAGTGTGGACAGGGCATATTCACCCCTCCACTTT. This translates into CASSVDRAYSPLHF.

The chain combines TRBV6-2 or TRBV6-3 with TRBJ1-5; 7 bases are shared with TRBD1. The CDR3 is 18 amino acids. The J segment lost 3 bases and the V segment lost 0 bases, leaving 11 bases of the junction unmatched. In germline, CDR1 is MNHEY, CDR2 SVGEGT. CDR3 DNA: TGTGCCAGCAGTTACTCCCAAATCCAGGGGGGAGTCAATCAGCCCCAGCATTTT. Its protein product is CASSYSQIQGGVNQPQHF.

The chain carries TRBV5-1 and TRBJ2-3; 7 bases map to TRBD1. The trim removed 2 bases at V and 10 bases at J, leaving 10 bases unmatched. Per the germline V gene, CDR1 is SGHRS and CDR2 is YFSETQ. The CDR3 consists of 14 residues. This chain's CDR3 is CASSFGQVLEAQYF. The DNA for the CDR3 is TGCGCCAGCAGCTTCGGACAGGTCTTAGAGGCGCAGTATTTT. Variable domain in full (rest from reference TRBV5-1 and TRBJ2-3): KAGVTQTPRYLIKTRGQQVTLSCSPISGHRSVSWYQQTPGQGLQFLFEYFSETQRNKGNFPGRFSGRQFSNSRSEMNVSTLELGDSALYLCASSFGQVLEAQYFGPGTRLTVL.

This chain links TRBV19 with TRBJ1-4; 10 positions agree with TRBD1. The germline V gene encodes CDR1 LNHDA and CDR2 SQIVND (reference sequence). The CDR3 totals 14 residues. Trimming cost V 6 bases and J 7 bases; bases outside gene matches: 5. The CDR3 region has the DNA TGTGCCAGTAGCGGCTGGACAGGGGGTGAAAAACTGTTTTTT. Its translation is CASSGWTGGEKLFF.

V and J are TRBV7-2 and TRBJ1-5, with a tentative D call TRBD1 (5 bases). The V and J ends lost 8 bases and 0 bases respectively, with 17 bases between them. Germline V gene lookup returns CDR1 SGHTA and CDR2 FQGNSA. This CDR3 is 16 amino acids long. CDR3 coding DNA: TGTGCCAGCTCCCAGACTGGGGGGAATAGCAATCAGCCCCAGCATTTT. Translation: CASSQTGGNSNQPQHF.

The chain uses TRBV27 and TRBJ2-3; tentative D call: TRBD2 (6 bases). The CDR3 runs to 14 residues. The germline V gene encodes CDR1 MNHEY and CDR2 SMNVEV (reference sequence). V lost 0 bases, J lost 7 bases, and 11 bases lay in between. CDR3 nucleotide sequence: TGTGCCAGCAGTTTATCCGCCAGCGGGTATACGCAGTATTTT. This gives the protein CASSLSASGYTQYF.

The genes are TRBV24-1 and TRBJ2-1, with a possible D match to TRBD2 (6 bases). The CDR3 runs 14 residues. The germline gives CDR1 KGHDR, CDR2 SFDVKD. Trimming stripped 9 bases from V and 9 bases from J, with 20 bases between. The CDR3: CATGQTGLLGEQFF. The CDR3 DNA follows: TGTGCCACCGGTCAAACGGGACTCTTGGGTGAGCAGTTCTTC.

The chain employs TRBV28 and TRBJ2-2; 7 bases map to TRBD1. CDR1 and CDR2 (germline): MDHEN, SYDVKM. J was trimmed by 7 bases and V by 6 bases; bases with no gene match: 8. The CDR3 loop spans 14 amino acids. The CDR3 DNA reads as TGTGCCAGCAGCCACAGGGGCTATGGCGGGGAGCTGTTTTTT. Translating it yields CASSHRGYGGELFF.

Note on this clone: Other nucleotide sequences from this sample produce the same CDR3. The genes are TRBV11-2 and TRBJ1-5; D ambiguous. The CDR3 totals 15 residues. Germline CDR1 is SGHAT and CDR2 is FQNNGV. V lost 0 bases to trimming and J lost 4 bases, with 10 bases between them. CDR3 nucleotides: TGTGCCAGCAGCTTAGATACCGGGGTGAATCAGCCCCAGCATTTT. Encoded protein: CASSLDTGVNQPQHF.

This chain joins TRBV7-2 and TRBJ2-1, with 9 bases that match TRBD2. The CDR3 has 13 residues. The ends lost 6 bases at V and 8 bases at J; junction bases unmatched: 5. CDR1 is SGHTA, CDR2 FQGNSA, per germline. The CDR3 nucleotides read TGTGCCAGCAGAAGGACTAGCGTCGATGAGCAGTTCTTC. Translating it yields CASRRTSVDEQFF.